This entry concerns a single T cell receptor (beta chain). The target of this receptor is not known. Read sequence stops 3 residues before the CDR3 end, and the germline J gene provides the missing end. CVID samples and control samples contributed equivalent amounts of genomic DNA as sequencing input. For every sample, a 60 bp segment covering the rearranged TCRbeta CDR3 region was amplified and then sequenced. TCRbeta amplification used the immunoSEQ assay, a bias-corrected multiplex PCR with high-throughput sequencing. The study's own analysis went as follows. Every unique nucleotide sequence was considered a clone and was annotated with V, D and J genes, copy number and frequency. Sequences were labeled productive if in frame, and non-productive if out of frame or containing stop codons. Clonality was calculated from Shannon's entropy as previously described. The predicted amino acid sequences of productive clones were used to derive the mean CDR3 Kyte-Doolittle hydropathy. Hierarchical clustering of scaled V gene usage was performed with the R hclust function using Manhattan distance and complete linkage. Sharing of clones by CDR3 amino acid sequence was evaluated by resampling 12 repertoires per group over 100 rounds. The repertoires were screened for approximately 72 published EBV-specific TCRbeta sequences and approximately 230 published CMV-specific TCRbeta sequences. After a couple of CVID samples that produced fewer than 10,000 sequences were dropped from the analysis, around 41 CVID repertoires remained. What TCRdb holds here is the immuneACCESS table cut down to in-frame rearrangements. Part of the clones is not present; checked against another copy, under half of the missing clones reflect an unresolved V gene, and the others are unexplained. That table furnishes V, J and clone size, whereas the DNA furnished D and trimming. The sample features approximately 52,000 clones, and none is a singleton. The ten top clones hold less than 4% of the sample.

Sequences SEHNR (CDR1) and FQNEAQ (CDR2) are obtained from the germline V gene (reference sequence). V is cut by 5 bases and J by 0 bases, and the space between the germline ends is 11 bases. The CDR3 contains 14 residues, cysteine and phenylalanine counted. Sequencing covers 33 bases of the CDR3, shown here with the frame starting at base 1. These data are taken from a study of T cell clonality in common variable immunodeficiency (dated by TCRdb to between 2015 and 2016). Predominantly Caucasian heritage was noted among both the CVID patients and the healthy controls. Heparinized peripheral whole blood samples of about 5 to 8 ml were collected from each donor. TCRbeta CDR3 repertoires were sequenced from genomic DNA of adults with common variable immune deficiency (CVID) and healthy adult controls. There were about 22 healthy adult volunteers in the control group (roughly 12 female and 10 or so male), ranging in age from about 20 to 75 years, with a mean age of 34. Diluted blood was subjected to density centrifugation over Hypaque 1077 or Ficoll-Paque for isolation of peripheral blood mononuclear cells. Unsorted mononuclear cells served as the source of genomic DNA, which was extracted either by Qiagen column purification or by a centrifugation-based method.

General study outcomes and caveats: Correlations of repertoire features with clinical complications were constrained by heterogeneity among patients within the CVID cohort. Although equal DNA input was used, an average of approximately 82,000 unique sequences per sample was obtained for controls, compared with about 31,547 for CVID samples. CVID TCRbeta sequences were reported to have fewer deletions and N-nucleotide insertions and to lack highly modified clones with 13 or more V deletions. Increased TCRbeta clonality was found in CVID subjects compared with healthy controls (t-test p = 0.018), with the increase being most characteristic of about a third of subjects. CVID subjects shared fewer TCRbeta clones with each other than healthy controls did (p < 0.0001). It was noted by the authors that sequencing of the repertoires of T cell subpopulations would be needed to clarify the cause of the increased clonality in CVID.

The specimen was peripheral blood mononuclear cells. The chain uses TRBV7-9 and TRBJ2-7; TRBD1 is perhaps the D gene, given 6 matching bases. This receptor was taken from a person between 18 and 75 years old in good health. The sequenced CDR3 bases are TGTGCCAGCAGCCCTAGGACAGACTCCTACGAG. Translated, this gives CASSPRTDSYE. The entire CDR3 protein reads CASSPRTDSYEQYF.